What follows are 5 T cell receptor beta chains derived from one specimen sequenced in a study of radiotherapy plus CTLA-4 blockade in lung cancer. Profiling relied on immunoSEQ multiplex PCR, and the TCRdb table lists in-frame clones only, not all of them. The table lists tens of thousands of clones, less than 90% of them singletons. Source: peripheral blood, taken from a patient treated with radiotherapy plus ipilimumab. The receptor set was obtained from a human donor with non-small cell lung cancer who had stable disease on radiotherapy plus ipilimumab.

The chain uses TRBV5-1 and TRBJ2-2, with D perhaps TRBD1 (6 bases). Germline V gives CDR1 SGHRS, CDR2 YFSETQ. This CDR3 comprises 16 residues. Deletions cut 3 bases from V and 1 base from J, with 13 bases between. Here the CDR3 DNA reads TGCGCCAGCAGCTCCATACCGGGACAGAACACCGGGGAGCTGTTTTTT. Protein: CASSSIPGQNTGELFF.

The table lists this clone with a few counts. The chain has TRBV29-1 and TRBJ2-2; D perhaps matches TRBD1 (6 bases). Germline CDR1 reads SQVTM; CDR2 reads ANQGSEA. V gave up 8 bases and J gave up 5 bases, with 15 bases separating them. The CDR3 totals 13 residues. The DNA of the CDR3 is TGCAGCATAACAGGGTCTGGGACCGGGGAGCTGTTTTTT. Translation: CSITGSGTGELFF.

The chain employs TRBV4-2 and TRBJ2-3; TRBD2 aligns across 7 bases. This CDR3 is 14 amino acids long. Trimming cost V 5 bases and J 0 bases; bases outside gene matches: 2. CDR1 LGHNA and CDR2 YNFKEQ come from the germline V gene. The chain's CDR3 is CASSASGSTDTQYF. CDR3 DNA: TGTGCCAGCAGCGCTAGCGGAAGCACAGATACGCAGTATTTT.

The chain has TRBV11-2 and TRBJ2-3; D remains unclear. The germline V gene has CDR1 SGHAT and CDR2 FQNNGV. This CDR3 has 13 residues. V gave up 5 bases and J gave up 0 bases, with 6 bases separating them. The CDR3 DNA is TGTGCCAGCAGCCGTACTAGCACAGATACGCAGTATTTT. Its protein is CASSRTSTDTQYF.

The chain carries TRBV9 and TRBJ2-5; the match to TRBD2 covers 15 bases. CDR1 is SGDLS, CDR2 YYNGEE, per germline. After removal of 4 bases from V and 5 bases from J, the junction contained 6 bases not matched to a gene. The CDR3 spans 16 residues. CDR3 coding DNA: TGTGCCAGCAGCCCCGGACTAGCGGGGGGGGCGGAGACCCAGTACTTC. Amino acid sequence: CASSPGLAGGAETQYF.